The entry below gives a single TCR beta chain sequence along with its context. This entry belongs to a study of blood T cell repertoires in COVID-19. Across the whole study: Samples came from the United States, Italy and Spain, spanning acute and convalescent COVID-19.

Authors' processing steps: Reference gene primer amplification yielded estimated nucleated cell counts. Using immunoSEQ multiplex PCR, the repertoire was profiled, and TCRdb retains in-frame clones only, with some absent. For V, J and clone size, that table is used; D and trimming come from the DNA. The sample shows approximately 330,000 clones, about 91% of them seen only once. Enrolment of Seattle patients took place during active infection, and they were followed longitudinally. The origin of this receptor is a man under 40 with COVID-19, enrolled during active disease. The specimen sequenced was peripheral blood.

In DNA form, the CDR3 reads TGTGCCAGCAGCTTAGTGGCTAGCGGGAAGTACGAGCAGTACTTC. Protein product: CASSLVASGKYEQYF. This chain connects TRBV7-6 to TRBJ2-7; 9 bases fit TRBD2. V lost 1 base, J lost 4 bases, and 5 bases stayed unmatched. CDR3 length: 15 amino acids. The germline V gene encodes CDR1 SGHVS and CDR2 FNYEAQ.